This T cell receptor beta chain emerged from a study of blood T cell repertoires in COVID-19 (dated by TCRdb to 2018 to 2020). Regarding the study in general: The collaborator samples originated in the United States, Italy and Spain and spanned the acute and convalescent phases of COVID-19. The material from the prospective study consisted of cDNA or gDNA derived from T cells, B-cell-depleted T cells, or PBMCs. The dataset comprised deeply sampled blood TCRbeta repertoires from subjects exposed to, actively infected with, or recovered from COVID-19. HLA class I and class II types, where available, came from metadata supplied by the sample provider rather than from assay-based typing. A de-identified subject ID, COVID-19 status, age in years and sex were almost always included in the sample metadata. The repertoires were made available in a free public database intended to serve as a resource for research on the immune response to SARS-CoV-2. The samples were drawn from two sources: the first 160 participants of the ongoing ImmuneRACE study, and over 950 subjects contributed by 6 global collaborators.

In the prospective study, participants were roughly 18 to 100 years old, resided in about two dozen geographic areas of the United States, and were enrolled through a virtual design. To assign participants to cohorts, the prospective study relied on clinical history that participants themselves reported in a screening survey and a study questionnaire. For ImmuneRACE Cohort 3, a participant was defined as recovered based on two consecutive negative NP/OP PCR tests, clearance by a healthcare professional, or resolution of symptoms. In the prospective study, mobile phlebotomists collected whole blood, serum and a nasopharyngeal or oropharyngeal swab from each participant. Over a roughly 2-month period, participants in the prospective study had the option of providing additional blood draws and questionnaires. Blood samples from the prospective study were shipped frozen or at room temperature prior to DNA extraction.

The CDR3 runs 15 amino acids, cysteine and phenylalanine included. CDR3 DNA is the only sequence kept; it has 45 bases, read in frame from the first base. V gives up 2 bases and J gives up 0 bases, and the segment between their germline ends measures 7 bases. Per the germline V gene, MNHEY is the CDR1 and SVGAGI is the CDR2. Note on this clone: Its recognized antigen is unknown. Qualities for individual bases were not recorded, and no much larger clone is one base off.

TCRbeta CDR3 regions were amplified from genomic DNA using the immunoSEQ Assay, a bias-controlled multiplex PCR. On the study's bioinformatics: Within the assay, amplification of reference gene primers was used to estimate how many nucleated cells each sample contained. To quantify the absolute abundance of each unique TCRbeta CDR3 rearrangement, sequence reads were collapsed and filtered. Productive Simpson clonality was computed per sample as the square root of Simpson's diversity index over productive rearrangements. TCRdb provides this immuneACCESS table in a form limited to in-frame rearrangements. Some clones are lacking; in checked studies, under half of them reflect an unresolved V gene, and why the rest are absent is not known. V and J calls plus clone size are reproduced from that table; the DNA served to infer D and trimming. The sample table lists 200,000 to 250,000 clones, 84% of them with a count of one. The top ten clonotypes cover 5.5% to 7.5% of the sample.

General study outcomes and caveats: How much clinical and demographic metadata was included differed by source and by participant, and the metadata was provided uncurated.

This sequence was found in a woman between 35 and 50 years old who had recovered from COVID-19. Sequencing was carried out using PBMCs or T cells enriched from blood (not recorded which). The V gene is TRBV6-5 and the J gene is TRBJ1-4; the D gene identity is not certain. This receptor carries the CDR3 CASSYRSATNEKLFF. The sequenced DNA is TGTGCCAGCAGTTACAGGAGTGCAACTAATGAAAAACTGTTTTTT.